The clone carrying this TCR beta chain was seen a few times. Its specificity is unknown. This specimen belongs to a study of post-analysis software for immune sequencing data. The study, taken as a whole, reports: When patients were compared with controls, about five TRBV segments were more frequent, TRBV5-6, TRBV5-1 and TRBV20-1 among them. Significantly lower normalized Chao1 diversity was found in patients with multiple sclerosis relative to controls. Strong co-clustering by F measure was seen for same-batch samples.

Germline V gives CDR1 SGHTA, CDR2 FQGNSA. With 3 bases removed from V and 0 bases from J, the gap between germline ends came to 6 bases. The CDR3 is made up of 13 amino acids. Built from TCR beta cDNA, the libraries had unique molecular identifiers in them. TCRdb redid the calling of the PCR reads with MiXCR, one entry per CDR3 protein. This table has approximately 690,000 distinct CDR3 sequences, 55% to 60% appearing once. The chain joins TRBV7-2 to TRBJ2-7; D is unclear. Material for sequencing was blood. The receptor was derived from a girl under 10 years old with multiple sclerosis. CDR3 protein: CASSFPDSYEQYF. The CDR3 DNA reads TGTGCCAGCAGCTTCCCGGACTCCTACGAGCAGTACTTC.